One and the same sample provided the 23 T cell receptor beta chains below, sequenced in a study of cytomegalovirus exposure and HLA in healthy donors. TCRdb keeps only in-frame clones here, not all; method: immunoSEQ multiplex PCR. The data hold 140,000 to 150,000 clones, with about 87% observed a single time. Specimen: PBMCs. The receptors shown here come from a man between 18 and 29 years old in good health and CMV-seropositive.

This rearrangement joins TRBV5-8 to TRBJ1-5, with TRBD1 identical over 7 bases. The germline gives CDR1 SGHTS, CDR2 YDEGEE. This CDR3 is built from 16 residues. The V segment lost 4 bases and the J segment 1 base; nucleotides outside the gene matches: 8. The CDR3 here is CASSLGATGSNQPQHF. In DNA, the CDR3 is TGTGCCAGCAGCCTGGGGGCGACAGGGAGCAATCAGCCCCAGCATTTT.

The chain is built from TRBV5-4 and TRBJ2-7, with TRBD1 identical over 7 bases. With V trimmed by 1 base and J by 2 bases, 6 bases remained unmatched. Germline CDR1 SGHNT, CDR2 YYREEE (reference sequence). The CDR3 is 15 residues long. CDR3 amino acids: CASSLPPGQTYEQYF. The CDR3 DNA sequence: TGTGCCAGCAGCTTGCCCCCGGGACAGACCTACGAGCAGTACTTC.

The chain uses TRBV7-2 and TRBJ2-7, with 7 bases lining up with TRBD2. Trimming cost V 5 bases and J 2 bases; bases outside gene matches: 3. CDR1 and CDR2 (germline): SGHTA, FQGNSA. The length of the CDR3 is 13 residues. The CDR3 DNA reads TGTGCCAGCAGCCGAAGCGGGGCCTACGAGCAGTACTTC. This translates into CASSRSGAYEQYF.

The genes are TRBV6-6 and TRBJ2-5; D is undetermined. Looked up from germline, CDR1 is MNHNY and CDR2 is SVGAGI (reference sequence). The CDR3 extends over 12 amino acids. Trimming took off 2 bases at V and 4 bases at J, with 5 bases between the two ends. CDR3 sequence (DNA): TGTGCCAGCAGTTACCGGAGAGAGACCCAGTACTTC. Amino acids: CASSYRRETQYF.

CDR3 DNA: TGTGCCAGCAGTACGGTTAACTATGGCTACACCTTC. This gives the protein CASSTVNYGYTF. This chain joins TRBV6-5 and TRBJ1-2; unclear D gene. The CDR3 sequence is 12 residues long. V lost 5 bases to trimming and J lost 1 base, with 5 bases between them. Germline values: CDR1 MNHEY, CDR2 SVGAGI.

The chain uses TRBV2 and TRBJ2-2; weak D call: TRBD2 (6 bases). The CDR3 has 13 residues. Germline loops: CDR1 SNHLY, CDR2 FYNNEI. V dropped 7 bases and J dropped 8 bases, with 14 bases sitting between them. This CDR3 is CASILGGLGELFF. DNA for the CDR3: TGTGCCAGCATCTTAGGAGGGCTTGGGGAGCTGTTTTTT.

V is TRBV5-4 and J is TRBJ1-1; no clear D. V lost 1 base to trimming and J lost 3 bases, with 7 bases between them. This CDR3 has 13 residues. Germline values: CDR1 SGHNT, CDR2 YYREEE (reference sequence). The CDR3 here is CASSLPLDTEAFF. The CDR3 DNA reads as TGTGCCAGCAGCTTGCCCCTCGACACTGAAGCTTTCTTT.

The V call is TRBV14, the J call TRBJ1-4; D is undetermined. The CDR3 runs 15 residues. Germline V gene data show CDR1 as SGHDN and CDR2 as FVKESK. Trimming took 4 bases from V and 0 from J, leaving 9 bases between them. The CDR3 spells CASSPGSATNEKLFF. CDR3 nucleotides: TGTGCCAGCAGCCCCGGGTCCGCAACTAATGAAAAACTGTTTTTT. Full variable domain (missing parts from reference TRBV14 and TRBJ1-4): EAGVTQFPSHSVIEKGQTVTLRCDPISGHDNLYWYRRVMGKEIKFLLHFVKESKQDESGMPNNRFLAERTGGTYSTLKVQPAELEDSGVYFCASSPGSATNEKLFFGSGTQLSVL.

This chain links TRBV2 with TRBJ1-5; no definite D call. V lost 2 bases, J lost 7 bases, and 12 bases lay in between. Germline assignment: CDR1 SNHLY and CDR2 FYNNEI. The CDR3 is 14 residues long. CDR3 bases: TGTGCCAGCAGTGAAAATGTTATAATCCAGCCCCAGCATTTT. Its protein is CASSENVIIQPQHF. The variable domain in full, completed from reference TRBV2 and TRBJ1-5, reads EPEVTQTPSHQVTQMGQEVILRCVPISNHLYFYWYRQILGQKVEFLVSFYNNEISEKSEIFDDQFSVERPDGSNFTLKIRSTKLEDSAMYFCASSENVIIQPQHFGDGTRLSIL.

The chain employs TRBV30 and TRBJ2-1; 8 positions agree with TRBD2. Trimming cost V 5 bases and J 3 bases; bases outside gene matches: 6. CDR3 size: 14 residues. The germline gives CDR1 GTSNPN, CDR2 SVGIG (reference sequence). The CDR3 reads CAWHRGGLYNEQFF. The DNA for the CDR3 is TGTGCCTGGCACCGGGGGGGCCTCTACAATGAGCAGTTCTTC. The full variable domain, in which reference TRBV30 and TRBJ2-1 provide the parts outside the CDR3, is SQTIHQWPATLVQPVGSPLSLECTVEGTSNPNLYWYRQAAGRGLQLLFYSVGIGQISSEVPQNLSASRPQDRQFILSSKKLLLSDSGFYLCAWHRGGLYNEQFFGPGTRLTVL.

The chain uses TRBV27 and TRBJ2-3; 8 bases are a match to TRBD2. The V segment lost 2 bases and the J segment 1 base; nucleotides outside the gene matches: 5. Germline values: CDR1 MNHEY, CDR2 SMNVEV (reference sequence). CDR3 length: 16 residues. The CDR3 is CASSLTSGARTDTQYF. The CDR3, as DNA: TGTGCCAGCAGTTTAACTAGCGGAGCCCGCACAGATACGCAGTATTTT.

This clone was seen only a few times. An end of the junction does not agree with germline; a read error may underlie this. The chain carries TRBV5-6 and TRBJ1-1, with D tentatively TRBD1 (6 bases). Per the germline V gene, CDR1 is SGHDT and CDR2 is YYEEEE. The CDR3 extends over 18 amino acids. CDR3 in DNA: TGTGCCAGCAGGTTGGGTGCGGGGGCTTCACGCGGGAGCACTGAAGCTTTCTTT. Its protein product is CASRLGAGASRGSTEAFF. The full variable domain, with the rest looked up from reference TRBV5-6 and TRBJ1-1, is DAGVTQSPTHLIKTRGQQVTLRCSPKSGHDTVSWYQQALGQGPQFIFQYYEEEERQRGNFPDRFSGHQFPNYSSELNVNALLLGDSALYLCASRLGAGASRGSTEAFFGQGTRLTVV.

This chain joins TRBV7-6 and TRBJ2-2; TRBD1 agrees at 9 bases. V shed 5 bases and J 4 bases; nucleotides not matched to a gene: 8. Germline V gene sequence: CDR1 SGHVS, CDR2 FNYEAQ. CDR3 length: 16 residues. CDR3 sequence (DNA): TGTGCCAGCAGCCGCCGGGACAGGGAGAGCACCGGGGAGCTGTTTTTT. Residues: CASSRRDRESTGELFF.

The V gene is TRBV6-1, the J gene TRBJ2-7; D possibly corresponds to TRBD1 (6 bases). Trimming left V 8 bases short and J 2 bases short, with 16 bases between. The germline V gene has CDR1 MNHNS and CDR2 SASEGT. CDR3 length equals 14 residues. This CDR3 is CASSGGAGPYEQYF. As DNA, the CDR3 is TGTGCCAGCTCTGGGGGCGCGGGTCCCTACGAGCAGTACTTC.

This clone was detected only once. The chain joins TRBV2 to TRBJ1-1, with D uncertain. Looked up from germline, CDR1 is SNHLY and CDR2 is FYNNEI. Between the trimmed V and J ends, which lost 10 bases and 7 bases, there was a span of 13 bases. CDR3 size: 11 residues. The CDR3 DNA sequence: TGTGCCATCCAGGACTTTCTTGAAGCTTTCTTT. Translation: CAIQDFLEAFF.

The chain combines TRBV18 with TRBJ1-1; the D gene is possibly TRBD1 (6 bases). Trimming cost V 6 bases and J 2 bases, with 13 bases left between them. Germline assignment: CDR1 KGHSH and CDR2 LQKENI. This CDR3 region has 14 residues. The CDR3 here is CASSGGAINTEAFF. The DNA of the CDR3 is TGTGCCAGCTCCGGGGGGGCCATTAACACTGAAGCTTTCTTT. The full variable domain, in which reference TRBV18 and TRBJ1-1 provide the parts outside the CDR3, is NAGVMQNPRHLVRRRGQEARLRCSPMKGHSHVYWYRQLPEEGLKFMVYLQKENIIDESGMPKERFSAEFPKEGPSILRIQQVVRGDSAAYFCASSGGAINTEAFFGQGTRLTVV.

The chain couples TRBV5-1 to TRBJ2-2; tentatively, D is TRBD1 (5 bases). The CDR3 contains 15 residues. In germline, CDR1 is SGHRS, CDR2 YFSETQ. The ends were cut back, 1 base at V and 2 bases at J, with 9 bases in the middle. The CDR3 is CASSLSQGNTGELFF. The CDR3 nucleotides read TGCGCCAGCAGCTTGAGCCAGGGTAACACCGGGGAGCTGTTTTTT.

The chain joins TRBV7-2 to TRBJ2-7; tentatively, D is TRBD1 (5 bases). CDR1 and CDR2 from the germline V gene are SGHTA and FQGNSA. This CDR3 region has 14 residues. V gave up 5 bases and J gave up 5 bases, with 16 bases separating them. Written as DNA, the CDR3 is TGTGCCAGCAGCCCGAGCTGGGGCGCCAACGAGCAGTACTTC. Its translation is CASSPSWGANEQYF.

The chain uses TRBV29-1 and TRBJ2-7; 12 nucleotides match TRBD2. Germline V CDR1 and CDR2: SQVTM, ANQGSEA. V dropped 4 bases and J dropped 6; count of bases not matched to a gene: 10. The CDR3 runs to 15 residues. The CDR3 spells CSVGLLAGGPGEQYF. The CDR3, as DNA: TGCAGCGTTGGTTTGCTAGCGGGAGGGCCAGGCGAGCAGTACTTC.

V is TRBV4-1 and J is TRBJ1-6; D remains ambiguous. V lost 1 base and J 9 bases, leaving 28 bases between the germline ends. The CDR3 has 20 amino acids. In germline, CDR1 is MGHRA, CDR2 YSYEKL. The CDR3: CASSQVRNSSVLESGSPLHF. The CDR3 bases are TGCGCCAGCAGCCAAGTAAGAAATAGTAGCGTCCTGGAATCAGGTTCACCCCTCCACTTT.

This clone occurred once. The genes are TRBV12-5 and TRBJ1-1, with D maybe TRBD1 (6 bases). The CDR3 is made up of 17 amino acids. The germline V and J ends were trimmed by 5 bases and 0 bases, with 19 bases remaining between them. Germline V gives CDR1 LGHNT, CDR2 FRNRAP. In DNA form, the CDR3 reads TGTGCTAGTGGTCCTGACAGGTTTACAACCCTGAACACTGAAGCTTTCTTT. This sequence encodes CASGPDRFTTLNTEAFF.

CDR3 nucleotides: TGTGCCAGCAGCCCGACAGCGGGAGGTACCTACGAGCAGTACTTC. Protein sequence: CASSPTAGGTYEQYF. The chain joins TRBV5-4 to TRBJ2-7; the match to TRBD2 covers 9 bases. This CDR3 contains 15 residues. With 4 bases clipped from V and 2 bases from J, the junction kept 7 bases outside the gene matches. Germline V gene lookup returns CDR1 SGHNT and CDR2 YYREEE (reference sequence).

The chain is built from TRBV30 and TRBJ1-5; D uncertain. The CDR3 has 13 residues. Germline CDR1 reads GTSNPN; CDR2 reads SVGIG (reference sequence). V lost 2 bases and J lost 4, with 9 bases in between. CDR3 loop: CAWSKSLNQPQHF. In nucleotides, the CDR3 is TGTGCCTGGAGTAAGAGTTTGAATCAGCCCCAGCATTTT.